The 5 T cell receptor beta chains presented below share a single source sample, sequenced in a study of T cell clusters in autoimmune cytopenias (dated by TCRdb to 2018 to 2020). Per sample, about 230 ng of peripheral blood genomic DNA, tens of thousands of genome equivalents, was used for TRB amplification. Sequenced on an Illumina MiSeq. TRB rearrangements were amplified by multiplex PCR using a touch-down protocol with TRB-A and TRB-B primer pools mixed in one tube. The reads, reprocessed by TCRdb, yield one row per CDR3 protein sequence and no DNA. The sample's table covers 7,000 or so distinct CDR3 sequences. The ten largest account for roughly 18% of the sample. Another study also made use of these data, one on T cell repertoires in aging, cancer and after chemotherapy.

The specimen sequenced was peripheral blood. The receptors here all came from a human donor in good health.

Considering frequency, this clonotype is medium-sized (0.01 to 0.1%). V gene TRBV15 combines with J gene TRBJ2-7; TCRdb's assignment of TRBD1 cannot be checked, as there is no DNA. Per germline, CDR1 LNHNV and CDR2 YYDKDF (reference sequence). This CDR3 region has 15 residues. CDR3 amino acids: CATSRHGVGGNEQYF.

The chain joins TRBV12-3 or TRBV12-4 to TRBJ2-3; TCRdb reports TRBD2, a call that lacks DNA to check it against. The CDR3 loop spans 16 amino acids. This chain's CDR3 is CASSLGTSGGGDTQYF.

The CDR3 reads CASTRTGGPYGYTF. This rearrangement joins TRBV5-6 to TRBJ1-2; no DNA is available, so the TRBD1 call from TCRdb remains unchecked. CDR3 length: 14 residues. Germline assignment: CDR1 SGHDT and CDR2 YYEEEE.

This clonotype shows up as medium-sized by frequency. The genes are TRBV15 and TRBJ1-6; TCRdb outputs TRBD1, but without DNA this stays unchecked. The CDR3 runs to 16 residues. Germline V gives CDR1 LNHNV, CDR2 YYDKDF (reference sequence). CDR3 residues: CATSRVGDHWNSPLHF.

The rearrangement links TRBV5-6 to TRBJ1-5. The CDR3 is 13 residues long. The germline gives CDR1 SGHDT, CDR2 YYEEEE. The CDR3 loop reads CASSREGIQPQHF. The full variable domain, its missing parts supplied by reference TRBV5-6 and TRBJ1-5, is DAGVTQSPTHLIKTRGQQVTLRCSPKSGHDTVSWYQQALGQGPQFIFQYYEEEERQRGNFPDRFSGHQFPNYSSELNVNALLLGDSALYLCASSREGIQPQHFGDGTRLSIL.